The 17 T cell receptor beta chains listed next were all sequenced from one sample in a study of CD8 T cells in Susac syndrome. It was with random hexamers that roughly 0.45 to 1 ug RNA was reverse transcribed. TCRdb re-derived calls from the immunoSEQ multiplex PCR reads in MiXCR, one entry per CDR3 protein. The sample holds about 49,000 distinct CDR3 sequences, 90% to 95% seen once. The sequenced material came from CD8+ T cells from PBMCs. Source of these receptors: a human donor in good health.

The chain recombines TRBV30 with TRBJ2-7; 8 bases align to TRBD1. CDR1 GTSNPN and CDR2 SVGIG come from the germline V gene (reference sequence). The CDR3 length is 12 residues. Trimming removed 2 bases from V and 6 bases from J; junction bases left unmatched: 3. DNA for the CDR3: TGTGCCTGGAGTCTACAGGGGGTCGAGCAGTACTTC. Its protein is CAWSLQGVEQYF.

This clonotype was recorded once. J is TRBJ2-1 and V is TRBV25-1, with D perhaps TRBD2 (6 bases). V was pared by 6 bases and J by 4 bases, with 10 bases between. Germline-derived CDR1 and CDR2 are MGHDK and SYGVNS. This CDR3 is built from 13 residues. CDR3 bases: TGTGCCAGCAGAGGGACTTCGTACAATGAGCAGTTCTTC. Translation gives CASRGTSYNEQFF. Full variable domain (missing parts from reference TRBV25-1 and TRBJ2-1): EADIYQTPRYLVIGTGKKITLECSQTMGHDKMYWYQQDPGMELHLIHYSYGVNSTEKGDLSSESTVSRIRTEHFPLTLESARPSHTSQYLCASRGTSYNEQFFGPGTRLTVL.

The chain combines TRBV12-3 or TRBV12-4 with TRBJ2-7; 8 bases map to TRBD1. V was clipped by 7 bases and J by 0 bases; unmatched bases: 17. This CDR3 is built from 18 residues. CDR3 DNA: TGTGCCAGCACTCTCACCGGACAGGGAAAGGCTTTCTCCTACGAGCAGTACTTC. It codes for CASTLTGQGKAFSYEQYF.

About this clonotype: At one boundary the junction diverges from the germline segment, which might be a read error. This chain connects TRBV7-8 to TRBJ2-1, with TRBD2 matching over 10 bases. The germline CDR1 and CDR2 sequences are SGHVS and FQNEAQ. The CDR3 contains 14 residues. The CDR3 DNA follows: TGTGCCAGCAGTAGGCTAGCGGGAGCCCAGTTAAACATCTTC. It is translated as CASSRLAGAQLNIF.

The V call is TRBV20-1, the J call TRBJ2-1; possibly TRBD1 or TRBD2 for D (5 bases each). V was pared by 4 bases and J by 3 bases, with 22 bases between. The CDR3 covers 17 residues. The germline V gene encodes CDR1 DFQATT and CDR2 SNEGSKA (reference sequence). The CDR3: CSATSPTVGDSYNEQFF. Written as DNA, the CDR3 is TGCAGTGCTACCTCTCCCACCGTGGGGGATAGCTACAATGAGCAGTTCTTC.

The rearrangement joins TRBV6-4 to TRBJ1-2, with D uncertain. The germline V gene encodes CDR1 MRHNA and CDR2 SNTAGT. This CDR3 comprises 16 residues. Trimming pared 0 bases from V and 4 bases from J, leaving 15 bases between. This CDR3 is CASSDSGRPRPYGYTF. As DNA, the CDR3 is TGTGCCAGCAGTGACTCCGGACGCCCCCGGCCCTATGGCTACACCTTC.

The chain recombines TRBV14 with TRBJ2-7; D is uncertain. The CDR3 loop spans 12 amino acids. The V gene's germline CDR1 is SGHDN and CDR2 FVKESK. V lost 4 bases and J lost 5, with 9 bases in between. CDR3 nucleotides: TGTGCCAGCAGCCGGGTATGGAACGAGCAGTACTTC. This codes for CASSRVWNEQYF.

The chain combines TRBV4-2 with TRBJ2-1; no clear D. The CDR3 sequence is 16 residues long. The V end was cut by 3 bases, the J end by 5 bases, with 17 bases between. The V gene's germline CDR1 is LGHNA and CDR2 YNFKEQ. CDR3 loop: CASSHNSRVSNNEQFF. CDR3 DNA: TGTGCCAGCAGCCACAACTCTAGGGTTTCAAACAATGAGCAGTTCTTC.

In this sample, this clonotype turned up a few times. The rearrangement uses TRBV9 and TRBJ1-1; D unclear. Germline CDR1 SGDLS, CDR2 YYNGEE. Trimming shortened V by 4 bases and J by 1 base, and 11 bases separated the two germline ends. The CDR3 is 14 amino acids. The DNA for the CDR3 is TGTGCCAGCAGCCCCCCACCGGGGAACACTGAAGCTTTCTTT. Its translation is CASSPPPGNTEAFF. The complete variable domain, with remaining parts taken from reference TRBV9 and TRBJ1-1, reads DSGVTQTPKHLITATGQRVTLRCSPRSGDLSVYWYQQSLDQGLQFLIQYYNGEERAKGNILERFSAQQFPDLHSELNLSSLELGDSALYFCASSPPPGNTEAFFGQGTRLTVV.

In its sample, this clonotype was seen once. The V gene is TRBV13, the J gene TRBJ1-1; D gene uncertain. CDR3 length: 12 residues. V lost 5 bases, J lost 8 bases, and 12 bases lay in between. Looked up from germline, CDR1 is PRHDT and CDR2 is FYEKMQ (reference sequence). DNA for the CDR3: TGTGCCAGCAGCCCCACCCGGTCCGAAGCTTTCTTT. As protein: CASSPTRSEAFF.

The DNA for the CDR3 is TGTGCCAGCAGTTTAGGGGGAGGAACAGATACGCAGTATTTT. It translates to CASSLGGGTDTQYF. The chain employs TRBV27 and TRBJ2-3, with a weak D call TRBD2 (6 bases). The CDR3 totals 14 residues. Germline values: CDR1 MNHEY, CDR2 SMNVEV (reference sequence). Trimming removed 2 bases at V and 3 bases at J, with 9 bases between.

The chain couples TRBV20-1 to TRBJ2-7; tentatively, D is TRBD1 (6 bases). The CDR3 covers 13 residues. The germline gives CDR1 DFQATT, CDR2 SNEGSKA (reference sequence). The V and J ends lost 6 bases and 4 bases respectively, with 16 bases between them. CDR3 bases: TGCAGTGCCTTTAAGAGGGGGTGGTACGAGCAGTACTTC. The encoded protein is CSAFKRGWYEQYF.

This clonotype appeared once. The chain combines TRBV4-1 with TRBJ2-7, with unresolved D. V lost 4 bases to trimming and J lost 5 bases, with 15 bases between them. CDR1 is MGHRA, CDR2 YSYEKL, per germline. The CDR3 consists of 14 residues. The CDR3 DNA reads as TGCGCCAGCAGCCCCATCTGGGATAGGGACGAGCAGTACTTC. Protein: CASSPIWDRDEQYF.

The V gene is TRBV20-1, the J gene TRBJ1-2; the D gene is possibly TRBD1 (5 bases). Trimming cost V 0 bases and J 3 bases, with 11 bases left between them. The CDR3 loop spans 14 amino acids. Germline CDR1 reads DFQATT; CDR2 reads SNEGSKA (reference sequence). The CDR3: CSARDHWGDYGYTF. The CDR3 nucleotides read TGCAGTGCTAGAGATCATTGGGGGGACTATGGCTACACCTTC.

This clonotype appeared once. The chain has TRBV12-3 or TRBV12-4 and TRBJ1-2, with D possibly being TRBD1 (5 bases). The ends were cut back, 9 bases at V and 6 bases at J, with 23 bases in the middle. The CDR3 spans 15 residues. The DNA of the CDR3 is TGTGCCAGTTTCTCGAATGCGGAGGGGCTCAATGGCTACACCTTC. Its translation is CASFSNAEGLNGYTF.

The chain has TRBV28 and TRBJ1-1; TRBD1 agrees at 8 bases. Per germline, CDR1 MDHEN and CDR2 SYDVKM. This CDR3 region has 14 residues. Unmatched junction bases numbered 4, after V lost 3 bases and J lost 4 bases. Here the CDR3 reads CASSLTGASTEAFF. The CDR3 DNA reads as TGTGCCAGCAGTTTGACAGGGGCGAGCACTGAAGCTTTCTTT.

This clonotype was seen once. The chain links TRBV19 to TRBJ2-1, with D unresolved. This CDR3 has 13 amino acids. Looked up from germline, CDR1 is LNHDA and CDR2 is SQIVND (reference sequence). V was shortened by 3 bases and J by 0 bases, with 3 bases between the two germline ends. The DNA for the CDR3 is TGTGCCAGTAGTATGGTCTCCTACAATGAGCAGTTCTTC. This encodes CASSMVSYNEQFF. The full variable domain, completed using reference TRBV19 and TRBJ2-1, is DGGITQSPKYLFRKEGQNVTLSCEQNLNHDAMYWYRQDPGQGLRLIYYSQIVNDFQKGDIAEGYSVSREKKESFPLTVTSAQKNPTAFYLCASSMVSYNEQFFGPGTRLTVL.